A single sample gave rise to the 18 T cell receptor beta chains below, sequenced in a study of T cells in localized non-small cell lung cancer. Generated by immunoSEQ multiplex PCR, the TCRdb table keeps only in-frame clones and is missing some. The sample lists around 3,000 clones, around 33% occurring once. Sequenced here: lung tumor tissue, sampled before any cancer treatment. The source of these receptors is a female donor at least 60 years old with stage II squamous cell lung carcinoma.

The rearrangement joins TRBV5-1 to TRBJ2-6; D is possibly TRBD1 (5 bases). This CDR3 comprises 16 residues. Germline V gene lookup returns CDR1 SGHRS and CDR2 YFSETQ. V was pared by 2 bases and J by 0 bases, with 9 bases between. CDR3 region: CASSLQVTSGANVLTF. DNA for the CDR3: TGCGCCAGCAGCTTACAGGTTACCTCTGGGGCCAACGTCCTGACTTTC.

This clone was recorded a few times. The chain joins TRBV11-3 to TRBJ1-1; TRBD1 might be the D (6 bases). Trimming took 5 bases from V and 6 from J, leaving 19 bases between them. This CDR3 has 15 amino acids. Looked up from germline, CDR1 is SGHNT and CDR2 is YENEEA. This CDR3 is CASSHYGQTRSEAFF. CDR3 sequence (DNA): TGTGCCAGCAGCCACTACGGACAGACACGATCTGAAGCTTTCTTT.

This clone was picked up a small number of times. V gene TRBV6-8 combines with J gene TRBJ1-5; D uncertain. The germline CDR1 and CDR2 sequences are MNHGY and SAAAGT. The CDR3 sequence is 15 residues long. V lost 6 bases and J 3 bases, leaving 15 bases between the germline ends. The CDR3 coding sequence is TGTGCCAGCAGCCCCCCAAAAGGGATCAATCAGCCCCAGCATTTT. Residues: CASSPPKGINQPQHF.

The rearrangement uses TRBV28 and TRBJ1-6; D perhaps matches TRBD1 (6 bases). V was shortened by 5 bases and J by 7 bases, with 12 bases between the two germline ends. The germline V gene encodes CDR1 MDHEN and CDR2 SYDVKM. The CDR3 is 14 amino acids. CDR3 loop: CASSSGGLNSPLHF. The CDR3 region has the DNA TGTGCCAGCAGTAGTGGGGGGCTGAATTCACCCCTCCACTTT.

The rearrangement links TRBV14 to TRBJ2-2; D is uncertain. The V gene lost 2 bases and the J gene lost 5 bases, with 9 bases spanning the gap. CDR1 and CDR2 (germline): SGHDN, FVKESK. The CDR3 contains 14 residues. CDR3 DNA sequence: TGTGCCAGCAGCCAATTTTTAGCTACCGGGGAGCTGTTTTTT. This gives the protein CASSQFLATGELFF.

Sample share makes this clone medium-sized. The chain carries TRBV11-3 and TRBJ2-7, with 9 bases lining up with TRBD2. V lost 3 bases to trimming and J lost 1 base; unmatched junction nucleotides: 1. Germline CDR1 reads SGHNT; CDR2 reads YENEEA. This CDR3 contains 14 residues. CDR3 DNA: TGTGCCAGCAGCTTGCTAGCGGGGTCCTACGAGCAGTACTTC. Residues: CASSLLAGSYEQYF.

This clone is labeled as medium-sized. The CDR3 sequence: CASSLIQGLNSPLHF. The CDR3 DNA is TGCGCCAGCAGCCTGATACAGGGGCTTAATTCACCCCTCCACTTT. The chain carries TRBV4-1 and TRBJ1-6; 7 nucleotides agree with TRBD1. This CDR3 comprises 15 residues. Germline assignment: CDR1 MGHRA and CDR2 YSYEKL. The V and J ends lost 4 bases and 6 bases, in that order; junction bases with no gene match: 6.

The chain links TRBV19 to TRBJ1-5, with TRBD1 matching 9 bases. The CDR3 contains 15 residues. V lost 2 bases, J lost 7 bases, and 6 bases stayed unmatched. Per germline, CDR1 LNHDA and CDR2 SQIVND (reference sequence). The CDR3 DNA follows: TGTGCCAGTAGTATAAATATGGGACAGGGACAGCCCCAGCATTTT. It encodes CASSINMGQGQPQHF.

The chain is built from TRBV11-3 and TRBJ1-5, with D unclear. Trimming stripped 4 bases from V and 0 bases from J, with 10 bases between. This CDR3 is 15 amino acids long. The germline gives CDR1 SGHNT, CDR2 YENEEA. Here the CDR3 reads CASSWGSASNQPQHF. CDR3 nucleotides: TGTGCCAGCAGCTGGGGAAGCGCTAGCAATCAGCCCCAGCATTTT.

The chain recombines TRBV18 with TRBJ1-1; possibly TRBD1 for D (5 bases). Trimming left V 4 bases short and J 3 bases short, with 12 bases between. Germline assignment: CDR1 KGHSH and CDR2 LQKENI. The CDR3 sequence is 14 residues long. The CDR3 sequence: CASSLGTVDTEAFF. The CDR3 bases are TGTGCCAGCTCACTGGGGACGGTGGACACTGAAGCTTTCTTT.

The sample holds a few counts of this clone. The chain joins TRBV18 to TRBJ1-1, with D uncertain. Looked up from germline, CDR1 is KGHSH and CDR2 is LQKENI. There are 13 residues in the CDR3. Trimming left V 2 bases short and J 0 bases short, with 4 bases between. DNA for the CDR3: TGTGCCAGCTCACCAGGGCTGAACACTGAAGCTTTCTTT. Its translation: CASSPGLNTEAFF.

The chain joins TRBV19 to TRBJ2-2; tentative D call: TRBD2 (6 bases). Germline CDR1 and CDR2: LNHDA and SQIVND (reference sequence). The CDR3 extends over 15 amino acids. The germline V and J ends were trimmed by 3 bases and 6 bases, with 14 bases remaining between them. In DNA form, the CDR3 reads TGTGCCAGTAGTATGGGTGGAGGGACCCCCGGGGAGCTGTTTTTT. Translation: CASSMGGGTPGELFF.

In this sample, this clone turned up a few times. This sequence joins TRBV28 and TRBJ2-1, with D perhaps matching TRBD1 (5 bases). Germline CDR1 MDHEN, CDR2 SYDVKM. V was clipped by 6 bases and J by 4 bases, with 16 bases between them. The CDR3 extends over 15 amino acids. Here the CDR3 DNA reads TGTGCCAGCAGGGGGCAAGGGCTGGGGTACAATGAGCAGTTCTTC. Translated: CASRGQGLGYNEQFF.

CDR3 sequence: CASGPPGRSTEAFF. The CDR3 DNA reads as TGTGCTAGTGGCCCGCCGGGGAGAAGCACTGAAGCTTTCTTT. The V gene is TRBV12-5, the J gene TRBJ1-1; D remains unclear. CDR1 is LGHNT and CDR2 is FRNRAP in the germline V gene. This CDR3 is 14 amino acids long. V lost 6 bases to trimming and J lost 4 bases, with 15 bases between them. Looking up the rest from reference TRBV12-5 and TRBJ1-1 gives the full variable domain: DARVTQTPRHKVTEMGQEVTMRCQPILGHNTVFWYRQTMMQGLELLAYFRNRAPLDDSGMPKDRFSAEMPDATLATLKIQPSEPRDSAVYFCASGPPGRSTEAFFGQGTRLTVV.

The V gene is TRBV15, the J gene TRBJ2-2, with TRBD1 matching 7 bases. The CDR3 extends over 15 amino acids. Per the germline V gene, CDR1 is LNHNV and CDR2 is YYDKDF (reference sequence). Unmatched junction bases numbered 4, after V lost 3 bases and J lost 3 bases. In DNA form, the CDR3 reads TGTGCCACCAGCAGTGGGACAGAGGACACCGGGGAGCTGTTTTTT. It yields the protein CATSSGTEDTGELFF.

This clone was seen a few times. The chain has TRBV19 and TRBJ1-5; the match to TRBD1 covers 8 bases. J gave up 6 bases and V 5 bases, and 6 bases lay outside the gene matches. The CDR3 has 14 amino acids. CDR1 is LNHDA, CDR2 SQIVND, per germline (reference sequence). This chain's CDR3 is CASSGPGGLQPQHF. The CDR3 coding sequence is TGTGCCAGTAGTGGACCAGGGGGCCTTCAGCCCCAGCATTTT.

The chain couples TRBV16 to TRBJ1-1; D is unresolved. From germline, CDR1 is KGHSY and CDR2 FQNENV. V lost 4 bases, J lost 0 bases, and 18 bases lay in between. The CDR3 is made up of 17 amino acids. CDR3 nucleotides: TGTGCCAGCAGCCCCCCCCCGCTGCGTAGACTGAACACTGAAGCTTTCTTT. Amino acid sequence: CASSPPPLRRLNTEAFF.

This clone was observed a handful of times. J is TRBJ1-4 and V is TRBV5-1; possible D gene TRBD1, 5 bases. Germline assignment: CDR1 SGHRS and CDR2 YFSETQ. Trimming removed 6 bases at V and 3 bases at J, with 15 bases between. The CDR3 covers 15 residues. CDR3 residues: CASNPSQGPNEKLFF. CDR3 coding DNA: TGCGCCAGCAACCCCAGTCAGGGCCCTAATGAAAAACTGTTTTTT.